This T cell receptor (beta chain) was profiled in a study of shared clonotypes between healthy human individuals. Study outcomes and limitations: A generally larger estimated richness was seen in naive subsets than in memory subsets.

This clone has a single count. Antigen unknown. Method: immunoSEQ multiplex PCR; TCRdb's copy keeps in-frame clones and lacks some. The table shows over a million clones, with 78% occurring only once. This CDR3 has 11 amino acids. Germline V gives CDR1 MNHNS, CDR2 SASEGT. Sequenced sample: memory CD4+ T cells from PBMCs. Subset described: CD45RA-negative fraction. The chain combines TRBV6-1 with TRBJ1-3; D gene ambiguous. The clonotype was recovered from a man younger than 30 in good health. Some clones in this sample may be carry-over from other donors' samples. The CDR3 loop is CANGQANTIYF. In nucleotides, the CDR3 is TGTGCGAACGGTCAGGCGAACACCATATATTTT.